The 31 T cell receptor beta chains listed next were all sequenced from one sample in a study of T-cell memory formation after mild COVID-19. One entry per CDR3 protein results from TCRdb running MiXCR on the 5' RACE reads. Of roughly 610,000 distinct CDR3 sequences detected, approximately 15% appear once; the ten largest clones hold 8.1%. Sequenced: PBMCs or a T cell subset sorted from them (not recorded which). All receptors derive from an adult woman who had mild COVID-19 (a few samples of this study predate the infection). Cell type and time point are not known.

The genes are TRBV7-2 and TRBJ2-3; 10 nucleotides match TRBD2. Germline-derived CDR1 and CDR2 are SGHTA and FQGNSA. With 2 bases clipped from V and 3 bases from J, the junction kept 11 bases outside the gene matches. The CDR3 totals 18 residues. The CDR3 DNA is TGTGCCAGCAGCTTAATCTTGCTAGCGGGAGTCAAAACAGATACGCAGTATTTT. Translated: CASSLILLAGVKTDTQYF.

V usage is TRBV7-3 and J usage is TRBJ2-2; a weak D match, TRBD1 (6 bases). CDR1 and CDR2 from the germline V gene are SGHTA and FQGTGA. The CDR3 is 14 amino acids. V was pared by 5 bases and J by 6 bases, with 13 bases between. The chain's CDR3 is CASSPHPGAGELFF. The CDR3 DNA reads TGTGCCAGCAGCCCGCACCCAGGGGCCGGGGAGCTGTTTTTT.

V is TRBV18 and J is TRBJ2-3; 11 bases are a match to TRBD2. The CDR3 totals 17 residues. Germline V lookup: CDR1 KGHSH, CDR2 LQKENI. V lost 2 bases to trimming and J lost 3 bases; unmatched junction nucleotides: 7. CDR3 amino acids: CASSPKFASGGTDTQYF. As DNA, the CDR3 is TGTGCCAGCTCACCAAAGTTCGCTAGCGGGGGGACAGATACGCAGTATTTT. Based on the CDR3 plus reference TRBV18 and TRBJ2-3, the full variable domain is NAGVMQNPRHLVRRRGQEARLRCSPMKGHSHVYWYRQLPEEGLKFMVYLQKENIIDESGMPKERFSAEFPKEGPSILRIQQVVRGDSAAYFCASSPKFASGGTDTQYFGPGTRLTVL.

For the CDR3, the DNA is TGTGCCAGCAGTTTAAGGACTAGGGCGGCGGGAGGAGAGACCCAGTACTTC. Its translation: CASSLRTRAAGGETQYF. This chain connects TRBV12-3 or TRBV12-4 to TRBJ2-5; 8 nucleotides match TRBD2. The CDR3 is 17 residues long. V was pared by 2 bases and J by 4 bases, with 12 bases of the junction left unmatched.

The CDR3 spells CASSSRDTNYGYTF. The CDR3 bases are TGTGCCAGCAGTTCGCGGGACACCAACTATGGCTACACCTTC. The chain has TRBV7-2 and TRBJ1-2; D might be TRBD1 (6 bases). CDR1 SGHTA and CDR2 FQGNSA come from the germline V gene. This CDR3 spans 14 amino acids. V lost 6 bases to trimming and J lost 2 bases, with 13 bases between them.

The chain employs TRBV7-9 and TRBJ2-5; 12 bases agree with TRBD2. V shed 0 bases, J shed 4 bases, and the junction held 9 bases outside the gene matches. This CDR3 has 18 residues. Germline V gene lookup returns CDR1 SEHNR and CDR2 FQNEAQ (reference sequence). CDR3 DNA sequence: TGTGCCAGCAGCTTAGCGATCACTAGCGGGAGGCCGGGAGAGACCCAGTACTTC. Translating gives CASSLAITSGRPGETQYF.

The rearrangement joins TRBV12-3 or TRBV12-4 to TRBJ2-3; D unclear. This CDR3 contains 13 residues. The ends were cut back, 5 bases at V and 5 bases at J, with 11 bases in the middle. The CDR3 sequence is CASSLLRRDTQYF. CDR3 sequence (DNA): TGTGCCAGCAGTCTATTGAGAAGAGATACGCAGTATTTT.

This clonotype was seen a few times. The chain joins TRBV4-1 to TRBJ2-1, with TRBD2 as a possible D gene (5 bases). The CDR3 contains 15 residues. V was shortened by 1 base and J by 6 bases, with 13 bases between the two germline ends. Germline assignment: CDR1 MGHRA and CDR2 YSYEKL. In DNA, the CDR3 is TGCGCCAGCAGCCAAGTTTACACTAGAGTCAATGAGCAGTTCTTC. Protein product: CASSQVYTRVNEQFF.

This clonotype was found a few times. The chain combines TRBV7-9 with TRBJ1-1, with D uncertain. Germline CDR1 is SEHNR and CDR2 is FQNEAQ (reference sequence). The CDR3 extends over 13 amino acids. Trimming stripped 5 bases from V and 1 base from J, with 8 bases between. CDR3 residues: CASSKHENTEAFF. The CDR3, as DNA: TGTGCCAGCAGCAAACACGAGAACACTGAAGCTTTCTTT.

This clonotype was counted between two and nine times. The chain has TRBV29-1 and TRBJ1-1; no clear D gene. CDR3 size: 13 residues. Trimming cost V 0 bases and J 7 bases, with 12 bases left between them. CDR1 and CDR2 from the germline V gene are SQVTM and ANQGSEA. The CDR3 loop reads CSVEDPLAGEAFF. CDR3 coding DNA: TGCAGCGTTGAAGACCCATTGGCCGGTGAAGCTTTCTTT. Full variable domain (outside the CDR3, taken from reference TRBV29-1 and TRBJ1-1): SAVISQKPSRDICQRGTSLTIQCQVDSQVTMMFWYRQQPGQSLTLIATANQGSEATYESGFVIDKFPISRPNLTFSTLTVSNMSPEDSSIYLCSVEDPLAGEAFFGQGTRLTVV.

This clonotype was picked up many times. This rearrangement joins TRBV10-3 to TRBJ2-7; 7 bases map to TRBD2. Germline trimming cut 7 bases from V and 0 bases from J; bases unmatched to any gene: 9. The CDR3 runs 15 residues. Per the germline V gene, CDR1 is ENHRY and CDR2 is SYGVKD. The CDR3: CAITPSGTLSYEQYF. As DNA, the CDR3 is TGTGCCATCACCCCCAGCGGGACCCTCTCCTACGAGCAGTACTTC.

CDR3 residues: CASSDRDRGRVEQFF. In nucleotides, the CDR3 is TGTGCCAGCAGTGACCGGGACAGGGGGCGCGTTGAGCAGTTCTTC. The rearrangement uses TRBV6-1 and TRBJ2-1, with TRBD1 identical over 12 bases. Germline V gene sequence: CDR1 MNHNS, CDR2 SASEGT. The CDR3 consists of 15 residues. J was trimmed by 9 bases and V by 3 bases; bases with no gene match: 6.

This sequence joins TRBV7-2 and TRBJ1-1; TRBD1 matches at 11 bases. The CDR3 has 17 residues. CDR1 and CDR2 from the germline V gene are SGHTA and FQGNSA. V was pared by 5 bases and J by 2 bases, with 10 bases of the junction left unmatched. In DNA, the CDR3 is TGTGCCAGCAGCCCAGGACAGGGGGCGCCCCAAAACACTGAAGCTTTCTTT. Its protein product is CASSPGQGAPQNTEAFF. Full variable domain (outside the CDR3, taken from reference TRBV7-2 and TRBJ1-1): GAGVSQSPSNKVTEKGKDVELRCDPISGHTALYWYRQSLGQGLEFLIYFQGNSAPDKSGLPSDRFSAERTGGSVSTLTIQRTQQEDSAVYLCASSPGQGAPQNTEAFFGQGTRLTVV.

CDR3 DNA sequence: TGTGCCATCAGTGCGCGGGGTACCGACACTGAAGCTTTCTTT. This gives the protein CAISARGTDTEAFF. This rearrangement joins TRBV10-3 to TRBJ1-1; D unresolved. Germline lookup yields CDR1 ENHRY and CDR2 SYGVKD. Trimming pared 4 bases from V and 3 bases from J, leaving 12 bases between. The CDR3 consists of 14 residues.

The DNA of the CDR3 is TGCGCCAGCAGCTTGGAGGGACAATCCAACACTGAAGCTTTCTTT. The encoded protein is CASSLEGQSNTEAFF. The rearrangement joins TRBV5-1 to TRBJ1-1; the D gene is possibly TRBD1 (6 bases). This CDR3 is built from 15 residues. Germline V gene data show CDR1 as SGHRS and CDR2 as YFSETQ. The V and J ends lost 0 bases and 2 bases respectively, with 11 bases between them.

This clonotype has a handful of counts. The chain carries TRBV6-6 and TRBJ1-1, with 10 nucleotides matching TRBD1. Germline V gene lookup returns CDR1 MNHNY and CDR2 SVGAGI (reference sequence). The length of the CDR3 is 15 residues. V gave up 6 bases and J gave up 3 bases; unmatched junction bases: 7. In DNA form, the CDR3 reads TGTGCCAGCAGAGGGGGAGGGACAGGGGACACTGAAGCTTTCTTT. As protein: CASRGGGTGDTEAFF.

This clonotype was observed a few times. The V call is TRBV5-1, the J call TRBJ2-6, with a possible D match to TRBD1 (6 bases). V was trimmed by 4 bases and J by 0 bases, leaving 11 bases between them. Germline loops: CDR1 SGHRS, CDR2 YFSETQ. The CDR3 extends over 16 amino acids. Written as DNA, the CDR3 is TGCGCCAGCAGCCCAGGGGACCTCTCTGGGGCCAACGTCCTGACTTTC. This translates into CASSPGDLSGANVLTF.

This clonotype has just a few counts. The chain joins TRBV7-9 to TRBJ2-7; D is unresolved. There are 12 residues in the CDR3. Trimming stripped 3 bases from V and 3 bases from J, with 6 bases between. CDR1 is SEHNR, CDR2 FQNEAQ, per germline (reference sequence). In DNA, the CDR3 is TGTGCCAGCAGCTTGCAGGTCTACGAGCAGTACTTC. Protein: CASSLQVYEQYF.

This clonotype was found a few times. The V call is TRBV12-3 or TRBV12-4, the J call TRBJ1-2; D possibly corresponds to TRBD1 (5 bases). V was pared by 4 bases and J by 6 bases, with 18 bases between. The CDR3 is 15 amino acids. The CDR3 region has the DNA TGTGCCAGCAGTTCCTCGTACAGGAAGCCCAATGGCTACACCTTC. This encodes CASSSSYRKPNGYTF.

This clonotype was counted between two and nine times. V gene TRBV12-5 combines with J gene TRBJ2-7; 7 bases align to TRBD2. Trimming cost V 7 bases and J 1 base; bases outside gene matches: 7. The CDR3 is made up of 14 amino acids. Germline values: CDR1 LGHNT, CDR2 FRNRAP. DNA of the CDR3: TGTGCTAGTGTCCTAGGCGGGGGATCCTACGAGCAGTACTTC. It yields the protein CASVLGGGSYEQYF.

There are a few counts of this clonotype. This chain uses TRBV11-3 with TRBJ2-2; possible D gene TRBD2, 6 bases. Trimming shortened V by 2 bases and J by 5 bases, and 12 bases separated the two germline ends. Germline loops: CDR1 SGHNT, CDR2 YENEEA. This CDR3 region has 15 residues. The CDR3 DNA follows: TGTGCCAGCAGCTTAACTCGGGGGAGGACCGGGGAGCTGTTTTTT. Protein product: CASSLTRGRTGELFF. Full variable domain (remainder filled in from reference TRBV11-3 and TRBJ2-2): EAGVVQSPRYKIIEKKQPVAFWCNPISGHNTLYWYLQNLGQGPELLIRYENEEAVDDSQLPKDRFSAERLKGVDSTLKIQPAELGDSAVYLCASSLTRGRTGELFFGEGSRLTVL.

This clonotype was counted only a few times. J is TRBJ2-1 and V is TRBV11-3; TRBD2 matches 9 bases. V lost 4 bases, J lost 10 bases, and 17 bases stayed unmatched. This CDR3 is built from 17 residues. Germline V gene data show CDR1 as SGHNT and CDR2 as YENEEA. CDR3 residues: CASSWRRRVAGAEEQFF. CDR3 DNA sequence: TGTGCCAGCAGCTGGAGGCGGCGGGTAGCGGGAGCTGAGGAGCAGTTCTTC.

The chain has TRBV4-1 and TRBJ1-5; D gene unclear. The V gene lost 1 base and the J gene lost 4 bases, with 8 bases spanning the gap. The germline V gene has CDR1 MGHRA and CDR2 YSYEKL. CDR3 length: 14 amino acids. The CDR3 DNA reads TGCGCCAGCAGCCAAGTTACCCAAAATCAGCCCCAGCATTTT. This codes for CASSQVTQNQPQHF.

The V gene is TRBV6-2 or TRBV6-3, the J gene TRBJ2-2; D gene unclear. Per the germline V gene, CDR1 is MNHEY and CDR2 is SVGEGT. The CDR3 has 15 amino acids. The V end was cut by 5 bases, the J end by 1 base, with 11 bases between. The CDR3 DNA is TGTGCCAGCAGTCCTAGTGGGCAGAACACCGGGGAGCTGTTTTTT. Amino acids: CASSPSGQNTGELFF.

J is TRBJ1-5 and V is TRBV19; 7 positions agree with TRBD1. With V trimmed by 7 bases and J by 5 bases, 11 bases remained unmatched. Germline lookup yields CDR1 LNHDA and CDR2 SQIVND (reference sequence). The CDR3 totals 15 residues. The CDR3 DNA reads TGTGCCAGTACCCTTGACCGGGACAGACATCAGCCCCAGCATTTT. Amino acids: CASTLDRDRHQPQHF.

This clonotype was seen a handful of times. V gene TRBV4-2 combines with J gene TRBJ2-1; 13 bases fit TRBD2. The CDR3 is 14 amino acids. Germline values: CDR1 LGHNA, CDR2 YNFKEQ. V gave up 1 base and J gave up 10 bases; unmatched junction bases: 1. CDR3 sequence (DNA): TGTGCCAGCAGCCAAGCGACTAGCGGGGGGGAGCAGTTCTTC. It specifies CASSQATSGGEQFF.

The chain combines TRBV11-2 with TRBJ2-2; the D gene is possibly TRBD2 (5 bases). Trimming shortened V by 0 bases and J by 0 bases, and 11 bases separated the two germline ends. Germline V gene data show CDR1 as SGHAT and CDR2 as FQNNGV. This CDR3 contains 17 residues. CDR3: CASSLDWNGANTGELFF. The CDR3 DNA follows: TGTGCCAGCAGCTTAGATTGGAACGGGGCGAACACCGGGGAGCTGTTTTTT.

This clonotype was observed a handful of times. The chain uses TRBV4-2 and TRBJ2-7; 9 bases map to TRBD2. The CDR3 is 17 amino acids. The junction had 9 bases not matched to a gene; V was cut back by 1 base and J by 2 bases. CDR1 is LGHNA and CDR2 is YNFKEQ in the germline V gene. CDR3 bases: TGTGCCAGCAGCCAAGTAGGCATAGCGGGAGTCGCCTACGAGCAGTACTTC. The encoded protein is CASSQVGIAGVAYEQYF.

The chain carries TRBV9 and TRBJ1-2; TRBD1 agrees at 9 bases. The CDR3 length is 11 residues. V lost 6 bases and J lost 6; bases outside the gene matches: 0. Germline V gene data show CDR1 as SGDLS and CDR2 as YYNGEE. CDR3 in amino acids: CASNRGHGYTF. The CDR3 region has the DNA TGTGCCAGCAACAGGGGGCATGGCTACACCTTC.

This rearrangement joins TRBV5-1 to TRBJ2-6, with a tentative D call TRBD1 (6 bases). The CDR3 runs to 18 residues. The V and J ends lost 1 base and 0 bases respectively, with 14 bases between them. Germline V gives CDR1 SGHRS, CDR2 YFSETQ. CDR3 nucleotides: TGCGCCAGCAGCTTGAGCCAGGGGTCCCGCTCTGGGGCCAACGTCCTGACTTTC. Its protein product is CASSLSQGSRSGANVLTF. Complete variable domain (other parts from reference TRBV5-1 and TRBJ2-6): KAGVTQTPRYLIKTRGQQVTLSCSPISGHRSVSWYQQTPGQGLQFLFEYFSETQRNKGNFPGRFSGRQFSNSRSEMNVSTLELGDSALYLCASSLSQGSRSGANVLTFGAGSRLTVL.

The rearrangement links TRBV5-1 to TRBJ2-7; D ambiguous. Looked up from germline, CDR1 is SGHRS and CDR2 is YFSETQ. Trimming left V 6 bases short and J 0 bases short, with 16 bases between. The CDR3 consists of 15 residues. The CDR3 here is CASTLGSGSSYEQYF. In DNA, the CDR3 is TGCGCCAGCACCCTAGGGTCAGGAAGCTCCTACGAGCAGTACTTC.